This T cell receptor beta chain was captured by sequencing in a study of cytomegalovirus exposure and HLA in healthy donors. Study-wide context: Around 89 million unique TCRs from HLA-typed donors made up an early data release.

Study results and caveats: Specificity for CMV antigens was confirmed in vitro for a few of the CMV-associated chains. TCR beta chains numbering approximately 150 were designated cytomegalovirus-associated.

The length of the CDR3 is 14 residues. CDR1 is MNHNS and CDR2 is SASEGT in the germline V gene. With V trimmed by 6 bases and J by 4 bases, 5 bases remained unmatched. Healthy bone marrow donors made up the donor group. The PCR ran on 60 Vbeta and 13 Jbeta primers. Profiling relied on immunoSEQ multiplex PCR, and the TCRdb table lists in-frame clones only, not all of them. The sample records some 200,000 clones, about 83% being singletons. With respect to this clone: Its antigen is not known.

The sequencing input was PBMCs. This TCR derives from a girl between 5 and 17 years old in good health and CMV-seronegative. The V gene is TRBV6-1, the J gene TRBJ1-4, with 7 bases lining up with TRBD1. DNA of the CDR3: TGTGCCAGCAGGGAGGGGGCGAGTAATGAAAAACTGTTTTTT. Translated, it gives CASREGASNEKLFF.